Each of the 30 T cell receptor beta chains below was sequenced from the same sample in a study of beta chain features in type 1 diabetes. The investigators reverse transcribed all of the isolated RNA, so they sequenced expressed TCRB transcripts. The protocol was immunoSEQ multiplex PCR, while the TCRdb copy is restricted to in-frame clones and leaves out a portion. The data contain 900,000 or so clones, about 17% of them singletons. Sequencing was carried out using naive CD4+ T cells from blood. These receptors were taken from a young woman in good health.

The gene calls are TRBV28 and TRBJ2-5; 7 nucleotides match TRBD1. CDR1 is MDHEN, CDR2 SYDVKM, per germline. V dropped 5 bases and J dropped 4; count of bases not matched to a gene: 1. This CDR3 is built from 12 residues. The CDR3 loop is CASSRQGETQYF. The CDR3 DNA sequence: TGTGCCAGCAGTCGACAGGGAGAGACCCAGTACTTC.

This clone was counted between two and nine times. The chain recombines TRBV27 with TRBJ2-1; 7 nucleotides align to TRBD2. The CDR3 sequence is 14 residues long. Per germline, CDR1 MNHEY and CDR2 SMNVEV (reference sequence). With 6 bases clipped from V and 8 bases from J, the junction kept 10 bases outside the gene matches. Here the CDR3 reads CASRLARSRDEQFF. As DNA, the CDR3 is TGTGCCAGCAGACTAGCGAGGTCCCGCGATGAGCAGTTCTTC.

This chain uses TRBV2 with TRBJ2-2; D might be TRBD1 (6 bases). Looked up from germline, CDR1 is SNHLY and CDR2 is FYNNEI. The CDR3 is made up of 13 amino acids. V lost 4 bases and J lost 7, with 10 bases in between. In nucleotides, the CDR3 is TGTGCCAGCAGTGGTCAGGGGATCGGGGAGCTGTTTTTT. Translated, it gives CASSGQGIGELFF.

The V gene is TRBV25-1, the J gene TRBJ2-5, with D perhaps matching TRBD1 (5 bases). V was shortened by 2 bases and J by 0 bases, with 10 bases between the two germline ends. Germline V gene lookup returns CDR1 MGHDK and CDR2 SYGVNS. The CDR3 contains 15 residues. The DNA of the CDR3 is TGTGCCAGCAGTGAACAGGGTTGGTACCAAGAGACCCAGTACTTC. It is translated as CASSEQGWYQETQYF. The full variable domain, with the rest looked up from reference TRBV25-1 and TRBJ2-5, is EADIYQTPRYLVIGTGKKITLECSQTMGHDKMYWYQQDPGMELHLIHYSYGVNSTEKGDLSSESTVSRIRTEHFPLTLESARPSHTSQYLCASSEQGWYQETQYFGPGTRLLVL.

CDR3 protein: CASTLREVNNEQFF. CDR3 coding DNA: TGTGCCAGCACCCTCAGGGAAGTGAACAATGAGCAGTTCTTC. The chain carries TRBV11-1 and TRBJ2-1; tentatively, D is TRBD1 (5 bases). The CDR3 totals 14 residues. V lost 7 bases and J lost 5, with 15 bases in between. Germline CDR1 SGHAT, CDR2 FQDESV (reference sequence).

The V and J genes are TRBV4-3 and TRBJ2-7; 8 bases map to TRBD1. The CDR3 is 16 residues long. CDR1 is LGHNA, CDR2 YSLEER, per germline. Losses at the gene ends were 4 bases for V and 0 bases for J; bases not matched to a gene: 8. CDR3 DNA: TGCGCCAGCAGCCCTGGGACAGGCCGTAGCTCCTACGAGCAGTACTTC. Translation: CASSPGTGRSSYEQYF.

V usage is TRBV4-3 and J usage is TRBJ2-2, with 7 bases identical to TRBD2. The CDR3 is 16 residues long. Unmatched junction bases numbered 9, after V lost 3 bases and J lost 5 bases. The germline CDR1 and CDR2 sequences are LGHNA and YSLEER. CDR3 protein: CASSHVSGGGTGELFF. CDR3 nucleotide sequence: TGCGCCAGCAGCCATGTATCGGGGGGAGGGACCGGGGAGCTGTTTTTT.

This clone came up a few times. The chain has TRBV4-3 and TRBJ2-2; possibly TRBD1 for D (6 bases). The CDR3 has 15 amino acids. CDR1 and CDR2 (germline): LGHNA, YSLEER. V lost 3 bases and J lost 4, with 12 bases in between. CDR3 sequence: CASSQGTLTTGELFF. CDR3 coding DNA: TGCGCCAGCAGCCAGGGGACACTCACCACCGGGGAGCTGTTTTTT.

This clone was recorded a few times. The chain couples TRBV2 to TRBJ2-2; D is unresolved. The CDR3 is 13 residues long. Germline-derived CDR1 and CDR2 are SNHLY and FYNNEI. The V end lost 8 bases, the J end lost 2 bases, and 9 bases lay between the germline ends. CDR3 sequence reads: CASRLENTGELFF. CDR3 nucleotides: TGTGCCAGCCGATTAGAAAACACCGGGGAGCTGTTTTTT.

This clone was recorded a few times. The CDR3 coding sequence is TGTGCCAGCAGCTTAGGGAGGTTAACTGAAGCTTTCTTT. It encodes CASSLGRLTEAFF. The J gene is TRBJ1-1, the V gene TRBV13; no firm D call. Germline V gene data show CDR1 as PRHDT and CDR2 as FYEKMQ (reference sequence). The germline V and J ends were trimmed by 0 bases and 5 bases, with 7 bases remaining between them. The CDR3 loop spans 13 amino acids.

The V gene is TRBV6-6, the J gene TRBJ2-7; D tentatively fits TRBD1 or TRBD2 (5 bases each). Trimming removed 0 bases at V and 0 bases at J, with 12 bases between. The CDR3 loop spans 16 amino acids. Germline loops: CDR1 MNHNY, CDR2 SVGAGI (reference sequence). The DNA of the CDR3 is TGTGCCAGCAGTTACTCGAATCCAGGGAGCTCCTACGAGCAGTACTTC. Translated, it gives CASSYSNPGSSYEQYF.

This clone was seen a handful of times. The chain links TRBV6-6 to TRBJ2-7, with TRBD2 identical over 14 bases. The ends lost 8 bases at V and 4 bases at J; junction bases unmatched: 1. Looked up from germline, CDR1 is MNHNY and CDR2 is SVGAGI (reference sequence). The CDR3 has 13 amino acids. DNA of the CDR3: TGTGCCAGCGGGACTAGCGGGAGTTACGAGCAGTACTTC. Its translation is CASGTSGSYEQYF.

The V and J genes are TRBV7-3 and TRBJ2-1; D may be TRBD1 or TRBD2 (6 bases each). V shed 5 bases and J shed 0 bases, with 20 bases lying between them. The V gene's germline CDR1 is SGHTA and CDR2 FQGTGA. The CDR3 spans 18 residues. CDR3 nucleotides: TGTGCCAGCAGCCGCCCTAGTCGAGGGGGGAGCTCCTACAATGAGCAGTTCTTC. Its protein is CASSRPSRGGSSYNEQFF.

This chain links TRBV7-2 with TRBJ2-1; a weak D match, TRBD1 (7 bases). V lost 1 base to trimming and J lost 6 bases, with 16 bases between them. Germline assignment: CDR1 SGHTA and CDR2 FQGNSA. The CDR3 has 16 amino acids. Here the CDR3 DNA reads TGTGCCAGCAGCTTAGATTTTCGGAGGGGGCTCAATGAGCAGTTCTTC. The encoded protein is CASSLDFRRGLNEQFF.

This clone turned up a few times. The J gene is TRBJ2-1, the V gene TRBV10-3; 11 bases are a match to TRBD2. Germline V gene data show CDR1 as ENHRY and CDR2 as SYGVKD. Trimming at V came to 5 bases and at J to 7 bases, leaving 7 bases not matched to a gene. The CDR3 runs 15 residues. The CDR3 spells CAISFTSGSYNEQFF. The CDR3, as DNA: TGTGCCATCAGTTTTACTAGCGGGAGCTATAATGAGCAGTTCTTC.

The CDR3 DNA reads as TGTGCCAGTAGTATATCTACAGGAGGTCAGCCCCAGCATTTT. Translation: CASSISTGGQPQHF. This chain joins TRBV19 and TRBJ1-5; D is possibly TRBD1 (5 bases). CDR3 length: 14 residues. The V gene's germline CDR1 is LNHDA and CDR2 SQIVND (reference sequence). Trimming took 2 bases from V and 6 from J, leaving 11 bases between them.

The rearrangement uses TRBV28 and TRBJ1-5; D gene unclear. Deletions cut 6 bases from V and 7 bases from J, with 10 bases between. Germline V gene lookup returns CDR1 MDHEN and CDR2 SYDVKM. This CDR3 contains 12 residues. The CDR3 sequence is CASRANGQPQHF. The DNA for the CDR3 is TGTGCCAGCAGAGCGAACGGACAGCCCCAGCATTTT.

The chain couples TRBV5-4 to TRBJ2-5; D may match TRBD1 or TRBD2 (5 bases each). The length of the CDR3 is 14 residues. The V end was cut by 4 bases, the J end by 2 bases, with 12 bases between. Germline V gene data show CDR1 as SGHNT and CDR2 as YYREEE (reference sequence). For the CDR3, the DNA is TGTGCCAGCAGCCCTAGGGACCAACAAGAGACCCAGTACTTC. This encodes CASSPRDQQETQYF. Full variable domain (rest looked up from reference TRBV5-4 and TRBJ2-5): ETGVTQSPTHLIKTRGQQVTLRCSSQSGHNTVSWYQQALGQGPQFIFQYYREEENGRGNFPPRFSGLQFPNYSSELNVNALELDDSALYLCASSPRDQQETQYFGPGTRLLVL.

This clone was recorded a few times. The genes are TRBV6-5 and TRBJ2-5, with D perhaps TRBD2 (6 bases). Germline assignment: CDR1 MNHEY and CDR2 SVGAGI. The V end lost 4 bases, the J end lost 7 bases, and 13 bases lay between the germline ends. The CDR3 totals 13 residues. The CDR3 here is CASSSAWGGTQYF. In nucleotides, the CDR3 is TGTGCCAGCAGTTCCGCCTGGGGAGGGACCCAGTACTTC.

In nucleotides, the CDR3 is TGTGCCAGCAGCTTGGAGGAAAATTCACCCCTCCACTTT. This gives the protein CASSLEENSPLHF. V and J are TRBV7-9 and TRBJ1-6; no reliable D call. The CDR3 totals 13 residues. The germline gives CDR1 SEHNR, CDR2 FQNEAQ (reference sequence). V was trimmed by 3 bases and J by 7 bases, leaving 7 bases between them. Combining the CDR3 with reference TRBV7-9 and TRBJ1-6 gives the whole variable domain DTGVSQNPRHKITKRGQNVTFRCDPISEHNRLYWYRQTLGQGPEFLTYFQNEAQLEKSRLLSDRFSAERPKGSFSTLEIQRTEQGDSAMYLCASSLEENSPLHFGNGTRLTVT.

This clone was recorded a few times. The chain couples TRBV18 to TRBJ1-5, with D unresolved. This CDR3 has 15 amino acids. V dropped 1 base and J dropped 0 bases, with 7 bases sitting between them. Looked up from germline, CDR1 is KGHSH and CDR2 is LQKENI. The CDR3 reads CASSPRGYSNQPQHF. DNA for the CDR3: TGTGCCAGCTCACCACGGGGTTATAGCAATCAGCCCCAGCATTTT.

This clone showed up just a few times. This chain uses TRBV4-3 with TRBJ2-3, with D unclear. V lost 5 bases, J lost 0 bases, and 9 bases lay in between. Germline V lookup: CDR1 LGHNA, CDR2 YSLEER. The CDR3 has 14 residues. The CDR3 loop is CASSYTPSTDTQYF. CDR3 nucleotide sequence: TGCGCCAGCAGCTACACACCTAGCACAGATACGCAGTATTTT.

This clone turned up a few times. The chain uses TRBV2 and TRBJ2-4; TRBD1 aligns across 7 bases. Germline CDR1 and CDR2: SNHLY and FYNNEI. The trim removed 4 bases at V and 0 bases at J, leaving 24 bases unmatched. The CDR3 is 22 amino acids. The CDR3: CASSVVLPSGAGGRLAKNIQYF. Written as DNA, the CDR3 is TGTGCCAGCAGTGTTGTACTTCCGTCAGGGGCAGGGGGACGACTAGCCAAAAACATTCAGTACTTC.

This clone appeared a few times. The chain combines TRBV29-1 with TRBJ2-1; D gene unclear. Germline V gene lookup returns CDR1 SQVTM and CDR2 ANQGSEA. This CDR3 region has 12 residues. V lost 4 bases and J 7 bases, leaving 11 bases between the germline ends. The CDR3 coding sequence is TGCAGCGTTGCGGCACAGAGGAATGAGCAGTTCTTC. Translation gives CSVAAQRNEQFF.

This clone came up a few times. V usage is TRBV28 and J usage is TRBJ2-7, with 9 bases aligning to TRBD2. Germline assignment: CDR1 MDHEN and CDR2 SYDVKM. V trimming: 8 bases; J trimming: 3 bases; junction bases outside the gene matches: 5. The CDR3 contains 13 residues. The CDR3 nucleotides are TGTGCCAGCCTTAGCGGGAGCTTCTACGAGCAGTACTTC. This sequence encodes CASLSGSFYEQYF. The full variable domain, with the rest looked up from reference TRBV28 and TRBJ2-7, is DVKVTQSSRYLVKRTGEKVFLECVQDMDHENMFWYRQDPGLGLRLIYFSYDVKMKEKGDIPEGYSVSREKKERFSLILESASTNQTSMYLCASLSGSFYEQYFGPGTRLTVT.

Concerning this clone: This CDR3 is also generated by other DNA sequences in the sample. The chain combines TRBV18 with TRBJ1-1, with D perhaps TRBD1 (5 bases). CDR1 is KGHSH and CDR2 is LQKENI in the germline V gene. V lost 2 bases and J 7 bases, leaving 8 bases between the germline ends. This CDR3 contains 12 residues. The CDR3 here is CASSPGGGEAFF. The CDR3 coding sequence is TGTGCCAGCTCACCAGGGGGTGGTGAAGCTTTCTTT.

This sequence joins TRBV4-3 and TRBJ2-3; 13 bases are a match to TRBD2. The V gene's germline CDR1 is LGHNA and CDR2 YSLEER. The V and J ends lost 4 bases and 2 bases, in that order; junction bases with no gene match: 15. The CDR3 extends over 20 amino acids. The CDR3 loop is CASSRTIGLAGVVHTDTQYF. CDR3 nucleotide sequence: TGCGCCAGCAGCCGAACGATAGGACTAGCGGGAGTTGTGCACACAGATACGCAGTATTTT.

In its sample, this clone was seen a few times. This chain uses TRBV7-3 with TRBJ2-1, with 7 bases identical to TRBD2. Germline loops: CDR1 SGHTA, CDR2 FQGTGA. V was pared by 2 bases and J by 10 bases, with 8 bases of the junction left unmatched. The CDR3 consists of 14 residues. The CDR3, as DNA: TGTGCCAGCAGCTTAGATGCGGGAGTAAGGGAGCAGTTCTTC. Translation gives CASSLDAGVREQFF.

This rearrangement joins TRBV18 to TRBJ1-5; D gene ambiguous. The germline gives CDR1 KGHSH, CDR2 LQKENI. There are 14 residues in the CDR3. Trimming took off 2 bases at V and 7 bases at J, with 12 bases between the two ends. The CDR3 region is CASSPGVSGQPQHF. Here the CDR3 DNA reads TGTGCCAGCTCACCAGGCGTCTCCGGACAGCCCCAGCATTTT.

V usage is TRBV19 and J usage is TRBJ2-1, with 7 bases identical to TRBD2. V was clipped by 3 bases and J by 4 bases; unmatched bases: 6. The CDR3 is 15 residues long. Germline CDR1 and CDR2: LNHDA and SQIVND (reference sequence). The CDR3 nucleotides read TGTGCCAGTAGTATGGGGGGGTGGCGGTACAATGAGCAGTTCTTC. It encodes CASSMGGWRYNEQFF.